The rows below give T cell receptor beta chains drawn from one sample of a study of PD-L1 blockade in urothelial cancer. Repertoires were generated with immunoSEQ multiplex PCR, while TCRdb's copy carries only in-frame clones and drops some. The sample records tens of thousands of clones, 84% being singletons. The sequences come from PBMCs, collected around atezolizumab (anti-PD-L1) treatment. The receptor set was obtained from a woman aged 70-85 years with urothelial cancer. CDR3s leave out the opening cysteine and the closing phenylalanine or tryptophan. The order of the fields is V gene, CDR3 protein.

TRBV6-4	ASSDLILGTSDSYEQY
TRBV20-1	SASNSYEQY
TRBV12-5	ASGLVETSGYNEQF
TRBV7-9	ASRDTGNTIY
TRBV19	ATYPGRGIGNQPQH
TRBV28	ASSTEASGNQPQH
TRBV7-3	ASSLQTGSNEQF
TRBV30	AWRNLPGRGGTEAF
TRBV5-1	ASSLGLGQGAGGAF
TRBV5-1	ASSSGGLANTGELF
TRBV30	AWNKGFSSGNTIY
TRBV4-1	ASSQDPGLAGETDTQY
TRBV6-6	ASSLQGFRETQY